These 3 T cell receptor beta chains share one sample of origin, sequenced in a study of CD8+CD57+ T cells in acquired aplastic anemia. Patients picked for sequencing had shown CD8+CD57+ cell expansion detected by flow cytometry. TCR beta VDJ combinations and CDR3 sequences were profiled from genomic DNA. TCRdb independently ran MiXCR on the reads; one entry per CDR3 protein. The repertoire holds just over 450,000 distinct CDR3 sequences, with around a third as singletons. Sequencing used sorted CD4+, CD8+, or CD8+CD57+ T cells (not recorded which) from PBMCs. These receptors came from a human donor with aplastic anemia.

The chain's CDR3 is CASSIQYSGTGGNEQFF. The CDR3 coding sequence is TGTGCCAGTAGTATCCAATATTCCGGGACAGGGGGCAATGAGCAGTTCTTC. This rearrangement joins TRBV19 to TRBJ2-1, with TRBD1 matching over 11 bases. V lost 3 bases and J lost 6; bases outside the gene matches: 10. Germline CDR1 reads LNHDA; CDR2 reads SQIVND (reference sequence). The CDR3 runs to 17 residues.

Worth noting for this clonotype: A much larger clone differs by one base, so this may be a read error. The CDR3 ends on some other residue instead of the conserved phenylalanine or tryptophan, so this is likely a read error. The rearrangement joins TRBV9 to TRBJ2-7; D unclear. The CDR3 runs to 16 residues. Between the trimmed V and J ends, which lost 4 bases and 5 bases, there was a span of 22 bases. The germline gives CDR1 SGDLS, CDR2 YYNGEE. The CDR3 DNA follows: TGTGCCAGCAGCCCCCGTGCGGCCTCCCTCACCCACGAGCAGTACCTC. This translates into CASSPRAASLTHEQYL.

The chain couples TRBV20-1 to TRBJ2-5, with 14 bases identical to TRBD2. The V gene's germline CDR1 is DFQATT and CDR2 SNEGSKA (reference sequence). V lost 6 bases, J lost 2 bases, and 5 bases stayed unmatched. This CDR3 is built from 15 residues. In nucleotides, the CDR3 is TGCAGTGCCTCCGGGACTAGCGGGGGACAAGAGACCCAGTACTTC. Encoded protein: CSASGTSGGQETQYF.